The 28 T cell receptor beta chains presented below share a single source sample, sequenced in a study of blood T cell repertoires in COVID-19. Clones were read by immunoSEQ multiplex PCR, and TCRdb kept only the in-frame ones, dropping some. Among about 210,000 clones listed, less than 90% were seen once. The source material was peripheral blood. The receptors stem from a man in his forties or fifties with acute or convalescent COVID-19.

J is TRBJ2-3 and V is TRBV18; D is unresolved. CDR3 length: 14 amino acids. CDR1 is KGHSH and CDR2 is LQKENI in the germline V gene. V was shortened by 3 bases and J by 7 bases, with 14 bases between the two germline ends. This chain's CDR3 is CASSPTGPPYTQYF. Here the CDR3 DNA reads TGTGCCAGCTCACCGACGGGTCCACCTTATACGCAGTATTTT.

V and J are TRBV29-1 and TRBJ1-1; D is perhaps TRBD1 (6 bases). Trimming removed 2 bases from V and 4 bases from J, with 11 bases in between. Germline assignment: CDR1 SQVTM and CDR2 ANQGSEA. The CDR3 sequence is 13 residues long. CDR3 bases: TGCAGCGTTGAACAAGGGGGGGGCACTGAAGCTTTCTTT. Protein sequence: CSVEQGGGTEAFF.

The chain links TRBV28 to TRBJ1-1, with D maybe TRBD1 (5 bases). CDR3 length: 14 amino acids. The germline V and J ends were trimmed by 5 bases and 5 bases, with 15 bases remaining between them. Germline values: CDR1 MDHEN, CDR2 SYDVKM. The CDR3 is CASSHGGEGTEAFF. CDR3 coding DNA: TGTGCCAGCAGTCACGGGGGTGAGGGGACTGAAGCTTTCTTT. The full variable domain, rest sourced from reference TRBV28 and TRBJ1-1, is DVKVTQSSRYLVKRTGEKVFLECVQDMDHENMFWYRQDPGLGLRLIYFSYDVKMKEKGDIPEGYSVSREKKERFSLILESASTNQTSMYLCASSHGGEGTEAFFGQGTRLTVV.

The CDR3 nucleotides are TGTGCCAGCAGCTTAGGTGGGGACAGGGGGCACGGGGAGCTGTTTTTT. Translation gives CASSLGGDRGHGELFF. The gene calls are TRBV11-3 and TRBJ2-2; 12 nucleotides agree with TRBD1. Trimming at V came to 1 base and at J to 7 bases, leaving 4 bases not matched to a gene. Per germline, CDR1 SGHNT and CDR2 YENEEA. The CDR3 contains 16 residues.

The chain carries TRBV7-9 and TRBJ2-7; TRBD1 agrees at 9 bases. Germline V CDR1 and CDR2: SEHNR, FQNEAQ (reference sequence). The CDR3 loop spans 16 amino acids. Trimming cost V 2 bases and J 2 bases; bases outside gene matches: 7. CDR3 DNA: TGTGCCAGCAGCTTACCCCGAACAGGGGGCCCCTACGAGCAGTACTTC. It specifies CASSLPRTGGPYEQYF.

The chain is built from TRBV28 and TRBJ2-7, with 10 bases fitting TRBD2. The germline gives CDR1 MDHEN, CDR2 SYDVKM. This CDR3 spans 15 amino acids. Trimming removed 7 bases from V and 1 base from J; junction bases left unmatched: 7. CDR3 DNA sequence: TGTGCCAGCACTGCTCTACTAGCGGGGTCCTACGAGCAGTACTTC. It specifies CASTALLAGSYEQYF.

The rearrangement links TRBV6-5 to TRBJ1-6, with TRBD1 matching over 8 bases. V lost 5 bases and J lost 9; bases outside the gene matches: 6. Germline V gives CDR1 MNHEY, CDR2 SVGAGI. The CDR3 extends over 14 amino acids. CDR3 DNA: TGTGCCAGCAGTATGACAGGGGTTGGTTCACCCCTCCACTTT. Its translation: CASSMTGVGSPLHF.

This clone appeared a few times. The chain carries TRBV25-1 and TRBJ1-2; 7 nucleotides align to TRBD1. V lost 4 bases and J lost 0; bases outside the gene matches: 5. In germline, CDR1 is MGHDK, CDR2 SYGVNS. This CDR3 has 15 residues. Here the CDR3 reads CASSGDRTTNYGYTF. The CDR3, as DNA: TGTGCCAGCAGTGGGGACAGAACCACTAACTATGGCTACACCTTC.

This sequence joins TRBV6-4 and TRBJ1-5; 8 bases are a match to TRBD1. The CDR3 sequence is 15 residues long. Germline V gene data show CDR1 as MRHNA and CDR2 as SNTAGT. V dropped 5 bases and J dropped 0; count of bases not matched to a gene: 3. The DNA for the CDR3 is TGTGCCAGCAGTTCGACAGGGGCTAGCAATCAGCCCCAGCATTTT. Amino acid sequence: CASSSTGASNQPQHF.

V is TRBV5-4 and J is TRBJ2-6; 8 bases match TRBD1. CDR3 length: 17 amino acids. The germline V gene has CDR1 SGHNT and CDR2 YYREEE (reference sequence). The V gene end was trimmed by 7 bases and the J gene end by 3 bases; junction bases not matched to a gene: 12. CDR3 bases: TGTGCCAGCCTAAATGGGCAGGGGGCGGATGGGGCCAACGTCCTGACTTTC. Its protein is CASLNGQGADGANVLTF.

The sample holds a few counts of this clone. An end of the junction does not agree with germline; a read error may underlie this. The V call is TRBV28, the J call TRBJ1-2; unclear D gene. CDR3 length: 13 amino acids. Germline V gene lookup returns CDR1 MDHEN and CDR2 SYDVKM. The DNA for the CDR3 is TGTGCCAGCACCGTACAGTCCCAGGATGGGTACACCTTC. It translates to CASTVQSQDGYTF.

The V and J genes are TRBV11-3 and TRBJ2-7; a weak D match, TRBD1 (5 bases). The length of the CDR3 is 14 residues. Trimming took off 4 bases at V and 2 bases at J, with 12 bases between the two ends. The germline CDR1 and CDR2 sequences are SGHNT and YENEEA. CDR3 sequence (DNA): TGTGCCAGCAGCTCTCAGGGTGACCCCTACGAGCAGTACTTC. Amino acid sequence: CASSSQGDPYEQYF.

The chain recombines TRBV4-3 with TRBJ2-1; 13 bases line up with TRBD2. V lost 3 bases to trimming and J lost 10 bases; unmatched junction nucleotides: 15. The CDR3 is 18 residues long. Germline CDR1 and CDR2: LGHNA and YSLEER. This CDR3 is CASSQADSGLAGLGEQFF. In nucleotides, the CDR3 is TGCGCCAGCAGCCAGGCTGACTCGGGACTAGCGGGGTTGGGAGAGCAGTTCTTC.

This chain joins TRBV5-6 and TRBJ1-2; D possibly corresponds to TRBD1 (6 bases). Germline assignment: CDR1 SGHDT and CDR2 YYEEEE. The CDR3 has 15 residues. The V gene lost 0 bases and the J gene lost 8 bases, with 17 bases spanning the gap. Written as DNA, the CDR3 is TGTGCCAGCAGCTTGGATTGGTACAGGGATAGGGGCTACACCTTC. As protein: CASSLDWYRDRGYTF.

The chain is built from TRBV25-1 and TRBJ1-2; weak D call: TRBD1 (5 bases). This CDR3 spans 13 amino acids. In germline, CDR1 is MGHDK, CDR2 SYGVNS. Trimming took 3 bases from V and 4 from J, leaving 9 bases between them. In DNA, the CDR3 is TGTGCCAGCAGTGATCTAGGGGTCTATGGCTACACCTTC. Amino acids: CASSDLGVYGYTF.

The chain is built from TRBV24-1 and TRBJ2-3, with D unresolved. Trimming removed 3 bases at V and 0 bases at J, with 12 bases between. The germline V gene encodes CDR1 KGHDR and CDR2 SFDVKD. This CDR3 comprises 16 residues. CDR3 sequence (DNA): TGTGCCACCAGTGATCCCGCCGGAGCTAGCACAGATACGCAGTATTTT. Its protein is CATSDPAGASTDTQYF.

This chain joins TRBV14 and TRBJ2-3, with 8 bases lining up with TRBD2. Trimming took 2 bases from V and 7 from J; bases not matched to a gene: 5. The CDR3 totals 14 residues. Germline assignment: CDR1 SGHDN and CDR2 FVKESK. The CDR3 reads CASSQSAGANTQYF. DNA for the CDR3: TGTGCCAGCAGCCAATCAGCGGGAGCAAATACGCAGTATTTT.

The chain joins TRBV18 to TRBJ2-7; D may be TRBD2 (6 bases). Between the trimmed V and J ends, which lost 6 bases and 3 bases, there was a span of 12 bases. The CDR3 runs 13 residues. Germline V lookup: CDR1 KGHSH, CDR2 LQKENI. The CDR3 protein is CASSPGLNYEQYF. CDR3 in DNA: TGTGCCAGCTCCCCGGGACTGAACTACGAGCAGTACTTC.

This chain connects TRBV4-2 to TRBJ1-4; D unclear. CDR1 LGHNA and CDR2 YNFKEQ come from the germline V gene. Trimming left V 0 bases short and J 2 bases short, with 13 bases between. This CDR3 is built from 17 residues. The CDR3 DNA reads as TGTGCCAGCAGCCAAGATCCTCGACAAAGCACTAATGAAAAACTGTTTTTT. The encoded protein is CASSQDPRQSTNEKLFF.

The chain couples TRBV7-9 to TRBJ2-2, with 10 bases fitting TRBD1. After removal of 5 bases from V and 7 bases from J, the junction contained 13 bases not matched to a gene. The germline CDR1 and CDR2 sequences are SEHNR and FQNEAQ (reference sequence). The CDR3 runs to 17 residues. The DNA for the CDR3 is TGTGCCAGCAGCCAAGACAGGGGGCGCAAAGGAGGCGGGGAGCTGTTTTTT. Encoded protein: CASSQDRGRKGGGELFF.

There are a few counts of this clone. The chain links TRBV5-1 to TRBJ1-1; D is perhaps TRBD1 (5 bases). CDR3 length: 14 amino acids. The V end was cut by 1 base, the J end by 1 base, with 8 bases between. CDR1 and CDR2 from the germline V gene are SGHRS and YFSETQ. The CDR3 loop reads CASSLWQGNTEAFF. CDR3 DNA: TGCGCCAGCAGCTTGTGGCAGGGGAACACTGAAGCTTTCTTT.

The chain employs TRBV6-5 and TRBJ1-2; 9 bases fit TRBD1. The V and J ends lost 7 bases and 2 bases, in that order; junction bases with no gene match: 5. The CDR3 has 14 amino acids. CDR1 and CDR2 from the germline V gene are MNHEY and SVGAGI. The CDR3 nucleotides read TGTGCCAGCACCACCGGGACAGGGAACTATGGCTACACCTTC. As protein: CASTTGTGNYGYTF.

The CDR3 nucleotides are TGTGCCAGCAGTTTAGGACTCGAAAATCAGCCCCAGCATTTT. Protein product: CASSLGLENQPQHF. The rearrangement uses TRBV27 and TRBJ1-5; D call uncertain. With 2 bases removed from V and 4 bases from J, the gap between germline ends came to 9 bases. Germline V gene sequence: CDR1 MNHEY, CDR2 SMNVEV (reference sequence). CDR3 size: 14 residues.

The V call is TRBV18, the J call TRBJ1-1, with 7 bases aligning to TRBD1. J was trimmed by 6 bases and V by 4 bases; bases with no gene match: 8. The CDR3 spans 14 residues. Germline V gene sequence: CDR1 KGHSH, CDR2 LQKENI. DNA of the CDR3: TGTGCCAGCTCACTAACAGGGGAATCGGCTGAAGCTTTCTTT. This sequence encodes CASSLTGESAEAFF.

V gene TRBV7-2 combines with J gene TRBJ1-5, with TRBD1 matching 11 bases. The CDR3 is 19 amino acids. Per the germline V gene, CDR1 is SGHTA and CDR2 is FQGNSA. Trimming removed 1 base from V and 0 bases from J; junction bases left unmatched: 8. The CDR3 nucleotides are TGTGCCAGCAGCTTAGGGACAGGGGGCGCCGGAGATAGCAATCAGCCCCAGCATTTT. Its translation is CASSLGTGGAGDSNQPQHF.

This sequence joins TRBV2 and TRBJ2-2; D might be TRBD2 (6 bases). The V end was cut by 6 bases, the J end by 6 bases, with 11 bases between. Germline V gene lookup returns CDR1 SNHLY and CDR2 FYNNEI. This CDR3 is 13 amino acids long. The CDR3 region is CASSGPGAGELFF. The CDR3 region has the DNA TGTGCCAGCAGCGGTCCGGGGGCCGGGGAGCTGTTTTTT.

This clone appeared a single time. CDR3: CASSPEARSGNTIYF. CDR3 sequence (DNA): TGTGCCAGTAGTCCCGAGGCTCGCTCTGGAAACACCATATATTTT. The chain uses TRBV19 and TRBJ1-3; unclear D gene. Between the trimmed V and J ends, which lost 5 bases and 0 bases, there was a span of 11 bases. Germline loops: CDR1 LNHDA, CDR2 SQIVND (reference sequence). The CDR3 is 15 amino acids. The variable domain in full, with the rest retrieved from reference TRBV19 and TRBJ1-3, is DGGITQSPKYLFRKEGQNVTLSCEQNLNHDAMYWYRQDPGQGLRLIYYSQIVNDFQKGDIAEGYSVSREKKESFPLTVTSAQKNPTAFYLCASSPEARSGNTIYFGEGSWLTVV.

CDR3 sequence: CASSVGSGNPYNEQFF. In DNA form, the CDR3 reads TGTGCCAGCAGTGTAGGTAGCGGGAACCCCTACAATGAGCAGTTCTTC. J is TRBJ2-1 and V is TRBV2; 8 bases are shared with TRBD2. J was trimmed by 2 bases and V by 4 bases; bases with no gene match: 7. The CDR3 loop spans 16 amino acids. The germline V gene has CDR1 SNHLY and CDR2 FYNNEI. Drawing the rest from reference TRBV2 and TRBJ2-1, the complete variable domain is EPEVTQTPSHQVTQMGQEVILRCVPISNHLYFYWYRQILGQKVEFLVSFYNNEISEKSEIFDDQFSVERPDGSNFTLKIRSTKLEDSAMYFCASSVGSGNPYNEQFFGPGTRLTVL.